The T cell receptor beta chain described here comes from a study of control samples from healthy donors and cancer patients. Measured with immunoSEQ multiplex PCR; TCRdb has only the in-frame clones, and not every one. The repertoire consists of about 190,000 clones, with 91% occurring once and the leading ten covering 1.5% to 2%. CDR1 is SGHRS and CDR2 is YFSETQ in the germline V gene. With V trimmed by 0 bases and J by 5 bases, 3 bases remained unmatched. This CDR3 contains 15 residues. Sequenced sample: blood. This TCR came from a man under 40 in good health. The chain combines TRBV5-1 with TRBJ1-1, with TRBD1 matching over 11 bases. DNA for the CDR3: TGCGCCAGCAGCTTGGACGGACAGGGGGCAACTGAAGCTTTCTTT. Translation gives CASSLDGQGATEAFF.